This T cell receptor (beta chain) is drawn from a study of neurological immune-mediated disorders. Whole-study findings and limits: HTLV-1-associated myelopathy showed the most TCR clonal expansion; multiple sclerosis the least, below healthy controls. The study found no CDR3 amino acid sequences shared by expanded clones across subjects, suggesting private repertoires in all groups.

This clonotype was recorded many times. Its target is not known. Trimming at V came to 3 bases and at J to 4 bases, leaving 1 base not matched to a gene. The CDR3 covers 13 residues. Germline-derived CDR1 and CDR2 are SGHDT and YYEEEE. The cDNA was produced through 5'RACE with 10-nucleotide random UMIs. TCRdb fed the 5' RACE reads into MiXCR, producing one record per CDR3 protein. In the table there are approximately 40,000 distinct CDR3 sequences, approximately 21% of which are singletons. Time point here: technical triplicate 3. 2 million unsorted PBMCs were stored in RNAlater at -80 °C before RNA extraction.

This chain uses TRBV5-6 with TRBJ1-1; 9 bases are shared with TRBD1. The sequence came from a man in his sixties with HTLV-1-associated myelopathy (HAM/TSP). The sample taken for sequencing was PBMCs. CDR3 sequence: CASSSTGGTEAFF. CDR3 bases: TGTGCCAGCAGCTCGACAGGGGGCACTGAAGCTTTCTTT.